Listed here are 13 T cell receptor beta chains from one sample, sequenced in a study of T cells expressing NK-cell markers. TCRdb re-called the 5' RACE reads, yielding one record per CDR3 amino acid sequence without DNA. Its listing shows hundreds of thousands of distinct CDR3 sequences. Sequenced sample: blood T cells: a sorted CD56 or NKG2C T cell subset, CD4+ or CD8+ T cells, or bulk PBMC T cells (not recorded which). These receptors were collected from a young man in good health.

V is TRBV12-3 or TRBV12-4 and J is TRBJ2-1; without DNA, the TCRdb call of TRBD2 cannot be checked. The CDR3 length is 15 residues. CDR3 region: CASSSPPREGDEQFF.

V is TRBV29-1 and J is TRBJ2-3; TCRdb's D gene call, TRBD1, goes unchecked for lack of DNA. CDR1 is SQVTM and CDR2 is ANQGSEA in the germline V gene. The CDR3 extends over 15 amino acids. CDR3 loop: CSVEGSGTYGNTQYF.

The chain carries TRBV29-1 and TRBJ2-3; the D call of TRBD1 rests on TCRdb alone, since no DNA is present to check it. Per germline, CDR1 SQVTM and CDR2 ANQGSEA. The CDR3 is 18 residues long. CDR3 loop: CSVTGTSWVMATTDTQYF.

The rearrangement joins TRBV29-1 to TRBJ1-4; as DNA is missing, the TRBD1 call by TCRdb cannot be tested. The CDR3 extends over 13 amino acids. Germline assignment: CDR1 SQVTM and CDR2 ANQGSEA. The chain's CDR3 is CSARTGGVEKLFF.

This sequence joins TRBV4-2 and TRBJ2-2; lacking DNA, the TRBD2 call made by TCRdb goes unchecked. The CDR3 covers 16 residues. Looked up from germline, CDR1 is LGHNA and CDR2 is YNFKEQ. CDR3 sequence: CASSHLDPAGTGELFF.

This chain connects TRBV27 to TRBJ2-2; the TCRdb call, TRBD1, lacks DNA for checking. The germline gives CDR1 MNHEY, CDR2 SMNVEV (reference sequence). The CDR3 is 14 amino acids. The CDR3 spells CASSPWENTGELFF.

This chain links TRBV6-5 with TRBJ2-3; TCRdb returns TRBD1, unconfirmable since there is no DNA. The CDR3 spans 17 residues. Germline CDR1 and CDR2: MNHEY and SVGAGI. CDR3 region: CASSYPTGGTGTDTQYF.

The gene calls are TRBV7-6 and TRBJ1-2; TCRdb reports TRBD1, a call that lacks DNA to check it against. Germline CDR1 and CDR2: SGHVS and FNYEAQ. The CDR3 runs 16 residues. The CDR3 here is CASSPRDRGINYGYTF.

The chain recombines TRBV5-1 with TRBJ2-1; there is no DNA to check the TCRdb D call of TRBD2. The CDR3 has 17 residues. Germline CDR1 SGHRS, CDR2 YFSETQ. CDR3 sequence reads: CASSSGLAGHTYNEQFF.

CDR3 loop: CASSLEEGAKWDEQFF. The chain carries TRBV7-9 and TRBJ2-1; the TCRdb call, TRBD1, lacks DNA for checking. CDR3 length equals 16 residues. The germline gives CDR1 SEHNR, CDR2 FQNEAQ (reference sequence).

CDR3 amino acids: CSASPPESNTEAFF. This chain connects TRBV20-1 to TRBJ1-1; TCRdb names TRBD1, which stays unverified in the absence of DNA. The CDR3 consists of 14 residues. Per the germline V gene, CDR1 is DFQATT and CDR2 is SNEGSKA (reference sequence).

This chain connects TRBV27 to TRBJ2-2; TCRdb's D call, TRBD1, is unchecked because there is no DNA. There are 13 residues in the CDR3. CDR1 and CDR2 (germline): MNHEY, SMNVEV (reference sequence). The CDR3 is CASSYTGQGELFF.

This chain links TRBV20-1 with TRBJ2-2; TCRdb returns TRBD2, unconfirmable since there is no DNA. The CDR3 has 19 amino acids. Germline CDR1 DFQATT, CDR2 SNEGSKA (reference sequence). CDR3 protein: CSARDLRASGTSYTGELFF.